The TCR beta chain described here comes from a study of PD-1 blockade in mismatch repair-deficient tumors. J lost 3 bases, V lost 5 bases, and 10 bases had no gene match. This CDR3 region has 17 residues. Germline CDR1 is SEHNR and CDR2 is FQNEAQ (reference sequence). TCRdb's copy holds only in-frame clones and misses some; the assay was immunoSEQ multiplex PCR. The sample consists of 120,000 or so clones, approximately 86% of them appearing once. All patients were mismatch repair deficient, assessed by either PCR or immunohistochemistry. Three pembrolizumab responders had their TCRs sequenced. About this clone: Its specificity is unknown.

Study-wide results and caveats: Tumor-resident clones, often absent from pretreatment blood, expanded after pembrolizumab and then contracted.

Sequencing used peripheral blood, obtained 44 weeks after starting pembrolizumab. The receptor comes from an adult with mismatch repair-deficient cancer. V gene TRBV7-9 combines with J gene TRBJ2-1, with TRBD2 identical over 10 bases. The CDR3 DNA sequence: TGTGCCAGCAGCCCCAGTTGGACTAGCGGTCACTACAATGAGCAGTTCTTC. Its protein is CASSPSWTSGHYNEQFF.